This TCR beta chain derives from a study of shared clonotypes between healthy human individuals. Germline CDR1 and CDR2: MDHEN and SYDVKM. V was shortened by 8 bases and J by 4 bases, with 9 bases between the two germline ends. This CDR3 spans 13 amino acids. The repertoire was sequenced with immunoSEQ multiplex PCR; TCRdb's copy has only in-frame clones and lacks some. Among 2 million to 2.5 million clones, more than 80% were seen once, and the ten largest hold about 0.39%. V is TRBV28 and J is TRBJ2-6; no firm D call. This receptor was taken from a man aged 18-30 years in good health. Some clones in this sample may be carry-over from other donors' samples. Sequenced: naive CD4+ T cells from PBMCs. The subset: CD45RA+ positively selected. In DNA form, the CDR3 reads TGTGCCAGCGAGCAGACAGGGGCCAACGTCCTGACTTTC. It codes for CASEQTGANVLTF.